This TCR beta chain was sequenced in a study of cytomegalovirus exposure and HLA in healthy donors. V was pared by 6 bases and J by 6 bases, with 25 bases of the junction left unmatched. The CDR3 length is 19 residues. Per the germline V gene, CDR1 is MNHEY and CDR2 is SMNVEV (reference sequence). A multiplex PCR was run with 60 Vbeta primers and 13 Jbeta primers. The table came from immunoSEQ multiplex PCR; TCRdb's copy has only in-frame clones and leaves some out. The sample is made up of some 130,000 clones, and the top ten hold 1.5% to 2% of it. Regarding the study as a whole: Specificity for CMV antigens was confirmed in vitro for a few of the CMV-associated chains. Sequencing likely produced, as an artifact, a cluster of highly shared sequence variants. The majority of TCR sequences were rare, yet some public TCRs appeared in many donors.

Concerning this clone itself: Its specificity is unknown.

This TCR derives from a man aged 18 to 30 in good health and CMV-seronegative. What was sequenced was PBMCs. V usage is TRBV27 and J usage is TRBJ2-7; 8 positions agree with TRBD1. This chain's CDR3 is CASSRTGLRQFLGAVEQYF. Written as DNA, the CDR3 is TGTGCCAGCAGCCGGACAGGGCTTCGCCAATTCCTTGGAGCCGTCGAGCAGTACTTC.